This T cell receptor (beta chain) was recovered during a study of blood T cell repertoires in COVID-19. Study in general: The United States, Italy and Spain supplied acute and convalescent COVID-19 samples.

Under the authors' procedure: For nucleated cells, counts were estimated from reference gene primer amplification. Assay used: immunoSEQ multiplex PCR; TCRdb lists only in-frame clones, some missing. V and J calls and clone size come straight from that table; D and trimming were deduced from the DNA. The data show about 54,000 clones, about nine tenths seen once. Sequenced material: peripheral blood. The TCR was taken from a woman aged 55-69 years with active or convalescent COVID-19.

CDR3 amino acids: CASSYSMERISEKLFF. In DNA, the CDR3 is TGTGCCAGCAGTTACTCGATGGAGAGGATTAGTGAAAAACTGTTTTTT. This sequence joins TRBV6-5 and TRBJ1-4; no reliable D call. This CDR3 region has 16 residues. Germline values: CDR1 MNHEY, CDR2 SVGAGI. V gave up 0 bases and J gave up 7 bases, with 15 bases separating them.